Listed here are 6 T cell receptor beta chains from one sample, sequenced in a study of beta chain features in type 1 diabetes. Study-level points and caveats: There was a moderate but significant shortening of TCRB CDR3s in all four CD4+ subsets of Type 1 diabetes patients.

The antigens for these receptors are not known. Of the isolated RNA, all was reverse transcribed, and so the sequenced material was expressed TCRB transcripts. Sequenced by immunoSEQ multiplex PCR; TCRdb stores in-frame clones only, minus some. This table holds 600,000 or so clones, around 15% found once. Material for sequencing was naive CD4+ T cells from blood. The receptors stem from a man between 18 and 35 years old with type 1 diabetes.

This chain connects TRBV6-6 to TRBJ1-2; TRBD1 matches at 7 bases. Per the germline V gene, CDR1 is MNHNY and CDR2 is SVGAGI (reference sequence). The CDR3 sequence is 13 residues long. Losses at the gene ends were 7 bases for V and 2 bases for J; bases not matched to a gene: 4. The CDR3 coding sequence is TGTGCCAGCACTTCGGGACAGAACTATGGCTACACCTTC. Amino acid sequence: CASTSGQNYGYTF.

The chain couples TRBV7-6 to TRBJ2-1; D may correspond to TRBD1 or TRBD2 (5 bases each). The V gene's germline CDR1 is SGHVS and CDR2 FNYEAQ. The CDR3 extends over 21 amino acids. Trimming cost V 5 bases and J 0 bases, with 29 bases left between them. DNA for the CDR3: TGTGCCAGCAGCACCCCACGAGCTAGAGGGGCACTCCAGGGCTCCTACAATGAGCAGTTCTTC. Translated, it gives CASSTPRARGALQGSYNEQFF.

CDR3 region: CASSLVLLPSTNEKLFF. CDR3 nucleotides: TGTGCCAGCAGCTTAGTACTACTCCCTTCAACTAATGAAAAACTGTTTTTT. The V and J genes are TRBV7-9 and TRBJ1-4, with D uncertain. Per germline, CDR1 SEHNR and CDR2 FQNEAQ (reference sequence). V was shortened by 1 base and J by 0 bases, with 12 bases between the two germline ends. The CDR3 has 17 residues.

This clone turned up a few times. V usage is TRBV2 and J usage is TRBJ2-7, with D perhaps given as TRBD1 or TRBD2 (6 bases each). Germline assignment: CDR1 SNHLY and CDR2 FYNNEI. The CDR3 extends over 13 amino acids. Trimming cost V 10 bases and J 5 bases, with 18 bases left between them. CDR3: CATGDGGSNEQYF. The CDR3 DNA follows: TGTGCCACCGGTGACGGGGGCTCAAACGAGCAGTACTTC.

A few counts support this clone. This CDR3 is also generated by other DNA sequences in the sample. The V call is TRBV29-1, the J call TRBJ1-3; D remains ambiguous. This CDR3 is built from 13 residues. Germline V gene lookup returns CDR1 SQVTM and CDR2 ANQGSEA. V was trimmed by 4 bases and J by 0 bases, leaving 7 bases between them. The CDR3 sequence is CSVARSSGNTIYF. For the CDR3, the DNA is TGCAGCGTTGCCCGGTCCTCTGGAAACACCATATATTTT.

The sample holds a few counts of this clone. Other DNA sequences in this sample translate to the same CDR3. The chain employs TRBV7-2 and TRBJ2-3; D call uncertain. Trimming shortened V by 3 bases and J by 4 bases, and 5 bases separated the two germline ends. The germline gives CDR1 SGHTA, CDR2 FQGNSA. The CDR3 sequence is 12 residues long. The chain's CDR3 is CASSFGPDTQYF. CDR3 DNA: TGTGCCAGCAGCTTCGGCCCAGATACGCAGTATTTT.